The 30 T cell receptor beta chains in this list originate from one sample, sequenced in a study of radiation and T cells in renal cell carcinoma. Method: immunoSEQ multiplex PCR; TCRdb's copy keeps in-frame clones and lacks some. The table records 150,000 or so clones, 88% of them present only once. Time point reported: baseline pretreatment blood. Treatment here: 15 Gy SBRT to primary tumor, nephrectomy 4 weeks later. The specimen was blood, collected from a patient whose treatment included radiotherapy and nephrectomy. Receptors originate from a woman aged 45-59 years with renal cell carcinoma.

The J gene is TRBJ2-7, the V gene TRBV2, with D hard to call. CDR3 length equals 11 residues. CDR1 and CDR2 (germline): SNHLY, FYNNEI. V dropped 7 bases and J dropped 4 bases, with 8 bases sitting between them. The CDR3 sequence is CASTESYEQYF. The CDR3 bases are TGTGCCAGCACGGAGTCTTACGAGCAGTACTTC.

This chain connects TRBV6-1 to TRBJ2-1; D might be TRBD1 or TRBD2, each matching 5 bases. Trimming left V 9 bases short and J 4 bases short, with 16 bases between. The CDR3 runs 14 residues. Germline lookup yields CDR1 MNHNS and CDR2 SASEGT. The CDR3 DNA follows: TGTGCCAGTGAACTAGGGACGGATTACAATGAGCAGTTCTTC. Protein: CASELGTDYNEQFF.

The genes are TRBV15 and TRBJ1-1; the D gene is possibly TRBD1 (6 bases). Per the germline V gene, CDR1 is LNHNV and CDR2 is YYDKDF (reference sequence). There are 13 residues in the CDR3. Between the trimmed V and J ends, which lost 1 base and 9 bases, there was a span of 12 bases. CDR3 nucleotides: TGTGCCACCAGCAGAGGTGAACAGGGCAAAGCTTTCTTT. It is translated as CATSRGEQGKAFF.

J is TRBJ2-3 and V is TRBV7-2; 7 positions agree with TRBD2. Germline lookup yields CDR1 SGHTA and CDR2 FQGNSA. The CDR3 spans 15 residues. The J segment lost 4 bases and the V segment lost 5 bases, leaving 9 bases of the junction unmatched. The CDR3 protein is CASSPSGGTPDTQYF. The DNA for the CDR3 is TGTGCCAGCAGCCCCTCGGGGGGTACCCCAGATACGCAGTATTTT.

The rearrangement joins TRBV25-1 to TRBJ2-7; D unclear. Trimming shortened V by 3 bases and J by 4 bases, and 10 bases separated the two germline ends. The CDR3 runs to 13 residues. Germline-derived CDR1 and CDR2 are MGHDK and SYGVNS. The DNA for the CDR3 is TGTGCCAGCAGTGAGGGCCTACAGTACGAGCAGTACTTC. It encodes CASSEGLQYEQYF.

The chain couples TRBV6-6 to TRBJ1-3; D is uncertain. This CDR3 has 14 amino acids. Deletions cut 4 bases from V and 4 bases from J, with 11 bases between. Per the germline V gene, CDR1 is MNHNY and CDR2 is SVGAGI (reference sequence). In DNA, the CDR3 is TGTGCCAGCAGTTCCCCCCACCGAGGAAACACCATATATTTT. It specifies CASSSPHRGNTIYF.

V usage is TRBV9 and J usage is TRBJ1-1, with D tentatively TRBD1 (5 bases). CDR1 is SGDLS, CDR2 YYNGEE, per germline. Between the trimmed V and J ends, which lost 7 bases and 7 bases, there was a span of 26 bases. The CDR3 is 16 residues long. CDR3 nucleotide sequence: TGTGCCAGCTCCTCTAGGCGGGGCCCCGGTGGGGGTGAAGCTTTCTTT. This translates into CASSSRRGPGGGEAFF.

This chain connects TRBV19 to TRBJ1-4, with 9 positions matching TRBD1. V shed 6 bases and J 0 bases; nucleotides not matched to a gene: 2. Germline CDR1 is LNHDA and CDR2 is SQIVND (reference sequence). There are 15 residues in the CDR3. The CDR3 loop reads CASRGTGSTNEKLFF. For the CDR3, the DNA is TGTGCCAGTAGGGGGACAGGGTCAACTAATGAAAAACTGTTTTTT.

V usage is TRBV11-3 and J usage is TRBJ2-1, with D maybe TRBD1 (6 bases). Germline CDR1 SGHNT, CDR2 YENEEA. Between the trimmed V and J ends, which lost 5 bases and 6 bases, there was a span of 14 bases. This CDR3 has 14 residues. The CDR3 DNA reads TGTGCCAGCAGCGCCGAACAGGGTTTCAATGAGCAGTTCTTC. Protein: CASSAEQGFNEQFF.

The V call is TRBV11-3, the J call TRBJ2-1; D is unresolved. The germline V and J ends were trimmed by 1 base and 2 bases, with 6 bases remaining between them. The length of the CDR3 is 14 residues. From germline, CDR1 is SGHNT and CDR2 YENEEA. DNA of the CDR3: TGTGCCAGCAGCTTAGGGGAAACCTACAATGAGCAGTTCTTC. The encoded protein is CASSLGETYNEQFF.

This clone was seen a single time. V is TRBV7-9 and J is TRBJ2-2, with D perhaps matching TRBD1 (6 bases). V shed 3 bases and J shed 4 bases, with 12 bases lying between them. CDR1 and CDR2 (germline): SEHNR, FQNEAQ (reference sequence). This CDR3 comprises 15 residues. The CDR3 here is CASSFRDNGTGELFF. CDR3 DNA: TGTGCCAGCAGCTTCCGGGACAATGGCACCGGGGAGCTGTTTTTT.

The chain combines TRBV21-1 with TRBJ1-1. TRBV21-1 is flagged as a pseudogene. The CDR3 is 17 residues long. For the CDR3, the DNA is TGTGCCAGCAGCAAAGCGGGAGGCGGGGAAGCGAACACTGAAGCTTTCTTT. It translates to CASSKAGGGEANTEAFF.

The V and J genes are TRBV25-1 and TRBJ1-4, with 12 bases fitting TRBD1. The germline gives CDR1 MGHDK, CDR2 SYGVNS. This CDR3 spans 16 amino acids. After removal of 4 bases from V and 6 bases from J, the junction contained 6 bases not matched to a gene. CDR3 sequence reads: CASSAGQGARDEKLFF. The CDR3 nucleotides are TGTGCCAGCAGTGCGGGACAGGGGGCGAGGGATGAAAAACTGTTTTTT. Looking up the rest from reference TRBV25-1 and TRBJ1-4 gives the full variable domain: EADIYQTPRYLVIGTGKKITLECSQTMGHDKMYWYQQDPGMELHLIHYSYGVNSTEKGDLSSESTVSRIRTEHFPLTLESARPSHTSQYLCASSAGQGARDEKLFFGSGTQLSVL.

The genes are TRBV9 and TRBJ1-2, with TRBD1 matching 9 bases. CDR3 length: 15 amino acids. Per germline, CDR1 SGDLS and CDR2 YYNGEE. V was pared by 2 bases and J by 5 bases, with 7 bases of the junction left unmatched. The CDR3 sequence: CASSVETGGTYGYTF. The CDR3, as DNA: TGTGCCAGCAGCGTGGAAACAGGGGGCACTTATGGCTACACCTTC.

The chain combines TRBV4-2 with TRBJ2-3, with D tentatively TRBD1 (6 bases). This CDR3 has 16 residues. V was cut by 1 base and J by 6 bases, with 17 bases left in between. The germline V gene encodes CDR1 LGHNA and CDR2 YNFKEQ. As DNA, the CDR3 is TGTGCCAGCAGCCAAGGGCTGGACAGTGGATTGGATACGCAGTATTTT. It encodes CASSQGLDSGLDTQYF.

The chain carries TRBV5-1 and TRBJ1-5; D gene uncertain. V gave up 4 bases and J gave up 8 bases, with 13 bases separating them. Germline V gene data show CDR1 as SGHRS and CDR2 as YFSETQ. The CDR3 has 13 residues. The CDR3 coding sequence is TGCGCCAGCAGCCAGGAAGGTATGGAGCCCCAGCATTTT. Protein product: CASSQEGMEPQHF.

J is TRBJ1-3 and V is TRBV5-6, with no clear D. V gave up 6 bases and J gave up 4 bases, with 17 bases separating them. This CDR3 contains 15 residues. CDR1 and CDR2 from the germline V gene are SGHDT and YYEEEE. DNA of the CDR3: TGTGCCAGCAACTTTCTGGCGCGGGAAGGAAACACCATATATTTT. It specifies CASNFLAREGNTIYF.

The rearrangement links TRBV27 to TRBJ2-5; the D gene is possibly TRBD2 (5 bases). Trimming removed 3 bases at V and 10 bases at J, with 9 bases between. The CDR3 contains 11 residues. Germline CDR1 and CDR2: MNHEY and SMNVEV (reference sequence). Here the CDR3 reads CASSLARDQYF. In nucleotides, the CDR3 is TGTGCCAGCAGTTTGGCTCGGGACCAGTACTTC.

The rearrangement uses TRBV2 and TRBJ1-5, with D maybe TRBD1 (5 bases). Looked up from germline, CDR1 is SNHLY and CDR2 is FYNNEI. Trimming pared 3 bases from V and 6 bases from J, leaving 9 bases between. This CDR3 region has 13 residues. CDR3 coding DNA: TGTGCCAGCAGTGAGGGGGTCGGTCAGCCCCAGCATTTT. Its protein product is CASSEGVGQPQHF.

The gene calls are TRBV6-1 and TRBJ2-5; 8 bases align to TRBD1. CDR1 and CDR2 (germline): MNHNS, SASEGT. V shed 6 bases, J shed 4 bases, and the junction held 4 bases outside the gene matches. The CDR3 sequence is 13 residues long. DNA for the CDR3: TGTGCCAGCAGGACAGGGGCCTTAGAGACCCAGTACTTC. Its protein product is CASRTGALETQYF.

J is TRBJ2-5 and V is TRBV30, with D unresolved. Trimming shortened V by 2 bases and J by 1 base, and 8 bases separated the two germline ends. CDR3 length: 13 residues. Germline assignment: CDR1 GTSNPN and CDR2 SVGIG (reference sequence). This chain's CDR3 is CAWSLSSQETQYF. The DNA for the CDR3 is TGTGCCTGGAGTTTGAGCAGCCAAGAGACCCAGTACTTC.

The chain carries TRBV6-1 and TRBJ2-7; D may be TRBD1 (5 bases). Between the trimmed V and J ends, which lost 4 bases and 7 bases, there was a span of 17 bases. The germline V gene has CDR1 MNHNS and CDR2 SASEGT. There are 14 residues in the CDR3. The CDR3 is CASSANPGFGEQYF. Here the CDR3 DNA reads TGTGCCAGCAGTGCTAACCCAGGGTTTGGTGAGCAGTACTTC.

This chain joins TRBV18 and TRBJ1-5, with D possibly being TRBD1 (5 bases). The CDR3 length is 16 residues. Looked up from germline, CDR1 is KGHSH and CDR2 is LQKENI. V lost 3 bases to trimming and J lost 2 bases, with 14 bases between them. The CDR3 spells CASSPITREGNQPQHF. CDR3 nucleotides: TGTGCCAGCTCACCGATAACCAGGGAGGGCAATCAGCCCCAGCATTTT.

This rearrangement joins TRBV27 to TRBJ1-5; D may be TRBD1 (5 bases). The germline gives CDR1 MNHEY, CDR2 SMNVEV (reference sequence). Trimming cost V 11 bases and J 2 bases, with 10 bases left between them. This CDR3 has 12 amino acids. CDR3 nucleotide sequence: TGTGCCGGCCTAGGGGGCAATCAGCCCCAGCATTTT. Translated, it gives CAGLGGNQPQHF.

This clone was counted only a few times. The rearrangement uses TRBV4-3 and TRBJ1-2; 9 bases are a match to TRBD1. With V trimmed by 0 bases and J by 4 bases, 3 bases remained unmatched. The CDR3 spans 15 residues. The V gene's germline CDR1 is LGHNA and CDR2 YSLEER. The CDR3 region has the DNA TGCGCCAGCAGCCAAGATCGGACAGGGGCCTATGGCTACACCTTC. Protein product: CASSQDRTGAYGYTF.

In DNA form, the CDR3 reads TGTGCCAGCACCTCACCCAGGTACCTTGAAGCTTTCTTT. It translates to CASTSPRYLEAFF. The V call is TRBV6-5, the J call TRBJ1-1; no reliable D call. The ends were cut back, 7 bases at V and 7 bases at J, with 16 bases in the middle. This CDR3 is built from 13 residues. Germline CDR1 MNHEY, CDR2 SVGAGI.

The chain is built from TRBV11-2 and TRBJ2-3; the D gene could be TRBD1 or TRBD2 (5 bases each). The CDR3 has 14 residues. Germline V lookup: CDR1 SGHAT, CDR2 FQNNGV. Trimming left V 5 bases short and J 6 bases short, with 15 bases between. CDR3 in DNA: TGTGCCAGCAGCGGATCTTGGGACGGGGATACGCAGTATTTT. Translating gives CASSGSWDGDTQYF.

With respect to this clone: One junction end disagrees with the germline gene, perhaps due to a read error. This rearrangement joins TRBV14 to TRBJ2-2, with a possible D match to TRBD2 (6 bases). This CDR3 has 17 amino acids. Germline loops: CDR1 SGHDN, CDR2 FVKESK. The CDR3 nucleotides are TGTGCCAGCAGCCGTCCAAGGCGGGGCGTGAACCCCGGGGAGCTGTTTTTT. It yields the protein CASSRPRRGVNPGELFF.

The genes are TRBV7-9 and TRBJ2-1; 11 positions agree with TRBD1. The CDR3 length is 16 residues. The V gene's germline CDR1 is SEHNR and CDR2 FQNEAQ (reference sequence). The trim removed 5 bases at V and 8 bases at J, leaving 11 bases unmatched. CDR3 coding DNA: TGTGCCAGCAGCCCCAATCCGGACAGGGGGCAACATGAGCAGTTCTTC. Translating it yields CASSPNPDRGQHEQFF. Complete variable domain (other parts from reference TRBV7-9 and TRBJ2-1): DTGVSQNPRHKITKRGQNVTFRCDPISEHNRLYWYRQTLGQGPEFLTYFQNEAQLEKSRLLSDRFSAERPKGSFSTLEIQRTEQGDSAMYLCASSPNPDRGQHEQFFGPGTRLTVL.

V usage is TRBV29-1 and J usage is TRBJ1-1, with a possible D match to TRBD1 (6 bases). Per the germline V gene, CDR1 is SQVTM and CDR2 is ANQGSEA. Trimming shortened V by 6 bases and J by 0 bases, and 11 bases separated the two germline ends. The CDR3 sequence is 13 residues long. This chain's CDR3 is CSVGQPLNTEAFF. CDR3 nucleotides: TGCAGCGTAGGACAGCCACTGAACACTGAAGCTTTCTTT.